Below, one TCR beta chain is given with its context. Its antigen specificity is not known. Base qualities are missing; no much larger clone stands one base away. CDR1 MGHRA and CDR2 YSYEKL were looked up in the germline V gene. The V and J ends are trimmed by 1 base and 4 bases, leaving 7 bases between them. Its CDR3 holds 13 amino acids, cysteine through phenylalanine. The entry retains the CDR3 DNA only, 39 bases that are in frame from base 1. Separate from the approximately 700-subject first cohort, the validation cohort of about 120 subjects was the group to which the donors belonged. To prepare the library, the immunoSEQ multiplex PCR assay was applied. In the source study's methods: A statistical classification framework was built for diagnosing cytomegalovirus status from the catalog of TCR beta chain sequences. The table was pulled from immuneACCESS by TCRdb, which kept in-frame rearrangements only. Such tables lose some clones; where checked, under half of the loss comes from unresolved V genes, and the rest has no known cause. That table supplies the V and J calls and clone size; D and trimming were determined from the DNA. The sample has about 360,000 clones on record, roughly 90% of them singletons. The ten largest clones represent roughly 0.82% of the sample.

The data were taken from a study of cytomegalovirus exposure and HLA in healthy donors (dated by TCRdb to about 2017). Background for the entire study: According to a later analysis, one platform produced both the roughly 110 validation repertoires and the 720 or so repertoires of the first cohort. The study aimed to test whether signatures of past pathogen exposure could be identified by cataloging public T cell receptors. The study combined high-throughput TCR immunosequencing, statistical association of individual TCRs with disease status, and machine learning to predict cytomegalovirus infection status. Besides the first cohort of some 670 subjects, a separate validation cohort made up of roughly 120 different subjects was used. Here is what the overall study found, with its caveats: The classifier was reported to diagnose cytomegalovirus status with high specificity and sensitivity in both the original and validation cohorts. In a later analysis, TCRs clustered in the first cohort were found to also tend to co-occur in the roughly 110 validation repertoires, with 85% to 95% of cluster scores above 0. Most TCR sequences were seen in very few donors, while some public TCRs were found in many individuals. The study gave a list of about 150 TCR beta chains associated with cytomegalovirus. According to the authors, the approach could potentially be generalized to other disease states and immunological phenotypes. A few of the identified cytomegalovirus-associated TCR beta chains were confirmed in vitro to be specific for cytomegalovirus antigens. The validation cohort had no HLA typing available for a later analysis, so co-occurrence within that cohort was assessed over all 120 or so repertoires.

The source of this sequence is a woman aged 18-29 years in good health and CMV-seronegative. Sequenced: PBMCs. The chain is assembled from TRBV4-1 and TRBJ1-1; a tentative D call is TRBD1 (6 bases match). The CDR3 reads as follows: CASSQARGTEAFF. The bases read TGCGCCAGCAGCCAAGCCAGGGGCACTGAAGCTTTCTTT.